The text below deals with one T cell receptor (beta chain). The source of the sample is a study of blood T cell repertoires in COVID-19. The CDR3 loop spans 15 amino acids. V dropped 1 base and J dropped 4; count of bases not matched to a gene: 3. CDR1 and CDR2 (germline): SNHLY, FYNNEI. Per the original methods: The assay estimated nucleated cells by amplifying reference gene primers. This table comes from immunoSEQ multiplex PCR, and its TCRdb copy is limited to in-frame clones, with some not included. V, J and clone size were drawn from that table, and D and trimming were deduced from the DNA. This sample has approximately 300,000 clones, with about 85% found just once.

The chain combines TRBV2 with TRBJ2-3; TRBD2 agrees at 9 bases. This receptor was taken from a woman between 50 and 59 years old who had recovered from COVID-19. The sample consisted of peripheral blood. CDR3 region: CASSEETSGPDTQYF. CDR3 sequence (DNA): TGTGCCAGCAGTGAAGAGACTAGCGGTCCAGATACGCAGTATTTT.